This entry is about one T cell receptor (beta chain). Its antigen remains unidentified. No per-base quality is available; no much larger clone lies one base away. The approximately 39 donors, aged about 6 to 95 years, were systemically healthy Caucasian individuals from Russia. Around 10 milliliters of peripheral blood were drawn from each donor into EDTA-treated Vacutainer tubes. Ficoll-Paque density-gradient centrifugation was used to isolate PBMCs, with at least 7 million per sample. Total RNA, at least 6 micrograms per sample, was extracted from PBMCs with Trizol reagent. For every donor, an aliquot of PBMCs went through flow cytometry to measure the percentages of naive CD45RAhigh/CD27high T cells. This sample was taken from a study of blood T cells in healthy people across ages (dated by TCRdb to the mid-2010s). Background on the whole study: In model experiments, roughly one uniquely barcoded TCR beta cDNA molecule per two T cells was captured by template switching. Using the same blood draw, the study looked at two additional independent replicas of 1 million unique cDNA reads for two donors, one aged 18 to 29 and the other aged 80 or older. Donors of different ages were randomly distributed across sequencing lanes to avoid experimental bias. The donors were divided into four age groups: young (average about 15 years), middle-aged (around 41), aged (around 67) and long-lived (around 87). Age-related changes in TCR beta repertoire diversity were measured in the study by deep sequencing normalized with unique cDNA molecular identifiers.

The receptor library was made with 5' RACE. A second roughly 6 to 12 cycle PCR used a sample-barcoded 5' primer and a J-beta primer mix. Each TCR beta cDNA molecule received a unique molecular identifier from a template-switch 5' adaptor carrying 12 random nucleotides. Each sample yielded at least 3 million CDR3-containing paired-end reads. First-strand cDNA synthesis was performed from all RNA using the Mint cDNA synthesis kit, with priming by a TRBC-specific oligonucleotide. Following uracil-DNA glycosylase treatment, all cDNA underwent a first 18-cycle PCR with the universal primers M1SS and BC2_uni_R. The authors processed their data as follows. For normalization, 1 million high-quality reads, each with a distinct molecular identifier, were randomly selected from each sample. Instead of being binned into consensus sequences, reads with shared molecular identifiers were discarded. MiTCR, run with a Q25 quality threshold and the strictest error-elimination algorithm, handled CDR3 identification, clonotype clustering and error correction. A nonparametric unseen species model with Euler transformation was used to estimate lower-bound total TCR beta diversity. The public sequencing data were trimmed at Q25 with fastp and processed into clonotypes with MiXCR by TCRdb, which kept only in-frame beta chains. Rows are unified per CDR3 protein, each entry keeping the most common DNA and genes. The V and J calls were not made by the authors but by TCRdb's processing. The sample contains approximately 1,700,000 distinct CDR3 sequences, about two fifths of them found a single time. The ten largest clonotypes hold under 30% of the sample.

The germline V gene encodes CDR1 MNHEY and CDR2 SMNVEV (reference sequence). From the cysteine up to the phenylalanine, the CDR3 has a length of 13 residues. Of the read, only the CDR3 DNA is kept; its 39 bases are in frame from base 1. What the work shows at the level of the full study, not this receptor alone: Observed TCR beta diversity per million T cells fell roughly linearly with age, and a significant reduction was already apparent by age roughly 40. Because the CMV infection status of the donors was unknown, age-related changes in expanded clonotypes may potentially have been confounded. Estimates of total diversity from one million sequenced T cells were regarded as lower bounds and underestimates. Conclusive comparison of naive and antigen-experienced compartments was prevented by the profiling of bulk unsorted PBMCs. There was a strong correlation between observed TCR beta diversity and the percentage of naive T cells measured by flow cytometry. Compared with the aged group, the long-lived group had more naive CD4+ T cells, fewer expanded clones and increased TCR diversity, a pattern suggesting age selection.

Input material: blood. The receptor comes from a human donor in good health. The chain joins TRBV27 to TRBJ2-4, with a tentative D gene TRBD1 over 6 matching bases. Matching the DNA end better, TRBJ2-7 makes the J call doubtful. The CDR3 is CASSHDTGLEQYF. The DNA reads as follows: TGTGCCAGCAGTCATGATACAGGGCTCGAGCAGTACTTC.